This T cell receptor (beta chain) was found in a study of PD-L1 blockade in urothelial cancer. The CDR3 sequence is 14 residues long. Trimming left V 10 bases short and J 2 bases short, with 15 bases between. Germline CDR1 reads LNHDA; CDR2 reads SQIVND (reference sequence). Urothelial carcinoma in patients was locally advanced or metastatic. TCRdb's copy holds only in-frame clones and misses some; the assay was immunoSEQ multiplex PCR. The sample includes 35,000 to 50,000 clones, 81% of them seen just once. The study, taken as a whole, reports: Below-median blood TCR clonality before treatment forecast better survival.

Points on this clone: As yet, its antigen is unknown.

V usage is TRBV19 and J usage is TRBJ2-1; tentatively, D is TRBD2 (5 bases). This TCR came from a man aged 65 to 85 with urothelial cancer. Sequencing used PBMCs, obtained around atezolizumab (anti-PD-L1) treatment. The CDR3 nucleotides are TGTGCCACCACTCCGGAGGTCGCCTACAATGAGCAGTTCTTC. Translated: CATTPEVAYNEQFF.